This TCR beta chain was captured in a study of blood T cell repertoires in COVID-19. Libraries were prepared by immunoSEQ multiplex PCR; TCRdb keeps only in-frame clonotypes and omits some of them. The sample lists fewer than 200,000 clones, approximately 80% occurring once. Material: peripheral blood. The source is a woman older than 75 with acute or convalescent COVID-19.

CDR3 region: CASRVRGEAFF. For the CDR3, the DNA is TGTGCCAGCAGGGTTCGCGGAGAAGCTTTCTTT. The chain uses TRBV12-3 or TRBV12-4 and TRBJ1-1, with no clear D. The CDR3 is 11 amino acids. The V end lost 6 bases, the J end lost 8 bases, and 10 bases lay between the germline ends.